What follows describes a single T cell receptor beta chain. TCRdb ran MiXCR on the reads and lists one entry per CDR3 protein. Of approximately 200,000 distinct CDR3 sequences listed, 20% to 25% are singletons. This entry comes from a study of T cell repertoires in cytomegalovirus infection. The wider study: Shared public TCR beta signatures pointed to both CMV infection and a matching HLA type.

Germline CDR1 is SSHAT and CDR2 is FNYEAQ (reference sequence). Trimming left V 1 base short and J 6 bases short, with 10 bases between. This CDR3 has 13 amino acids. The sequencing input was CD8+ T cells from PBMCs. The source is a human donor in good health (CMV status not recorded). Some clones in this sample may be carry-over from other donors' samples. The chain carries TRBV7-7 and TRBJ2-7; D may be TRBD1 or TRBD2 (5 bases each). The CDR3 protein is CASSLGVGAEQYF. The CDR3 nucleotides read TGTGCCAGCAGCTTAGGGGTCGGGGCCGAGCAGTACTTC.